The T cell receptor beta chain described here comes from a study of cytomegalovirus exposure and HLA in healthy donors. This clone was counted a single time. PCR was performed using 60 Vbeta and 13 Jbeta primers. Sequenced by immunoSEQ multiplex PCR; TCRdb stores in-frame clones only, minus some. In the table there are about 140,000 clones, roughly 83% of which are singletons. V lost 4 bases, J lost 1 base, and 4 bases stayed unmatched. The length of the CDR3 is 14 residues. The germline V gene encodes CDR1 SGHRS and CDR2 YFSETQ. The chain links TRBV5-1 to TRBJ2-5; 7 nucleotides align to TRBD2. This TCR derives from a man in his forties in good health and CMV-seropositive. Sequencing was done on a sample of PBMCs. The CDR3 nucleotides read TGCGCCAGCAGCCGCACTAGCGTCCAAGAGACCCAGTACTTC. Amino acid sequence: CASSRTSVQETQYF.